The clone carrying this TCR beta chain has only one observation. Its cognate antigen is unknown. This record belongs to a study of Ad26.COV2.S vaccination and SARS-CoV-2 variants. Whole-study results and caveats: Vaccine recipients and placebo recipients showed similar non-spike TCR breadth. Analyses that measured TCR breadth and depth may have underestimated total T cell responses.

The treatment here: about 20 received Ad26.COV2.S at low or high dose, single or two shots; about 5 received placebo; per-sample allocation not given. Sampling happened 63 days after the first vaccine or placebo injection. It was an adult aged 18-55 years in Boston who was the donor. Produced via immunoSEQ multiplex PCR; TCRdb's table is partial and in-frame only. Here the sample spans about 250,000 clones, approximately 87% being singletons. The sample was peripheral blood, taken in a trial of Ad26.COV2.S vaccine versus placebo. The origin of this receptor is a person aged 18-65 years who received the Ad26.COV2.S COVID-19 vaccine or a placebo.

The CDR3 DNA reads TGCGCCAGCAGCCAAGCCCCTAGAGTAGACTATGGCTACACCTTC. Its translation is CASSQAPRVDYGYTF. The chain links TRBV4-3 to TRBJ1-2; D is unclear. There are 15 residues in the CDR3. The germline gives CDR1 LGHNA, CDR2 YSLEER. Trimming took off 1 base at V and 3 bases at J, with 12 bases between the two ends.